This T cell receptor (beta chain) was sequenced for a study of control samples from healthy donors and cancer patients. This clone was recorded a few times. The germline gives CDR1 MGHDK, CDR2 SYGVNS. The CDR3 consists of 13 residues. Trimming took 4 bases from V and 5 from J, leaving 12 bases between them. Libraries were prepared by immunoSEQ multiplex PCR; TCRdb keeps only in-frame clonotypes and omits some of them. This sample has about 410,000 clones; 75% to 95% occur once, and the top ten carry around 6.5%. The chain recombines TRBV25-1 with TRBJ2-7, with D tentatively TRBD1 (5 bases). What was sequenced was PBMCs. The TCR was taken from a man between 35 and 55 years old with head and neck cancer. The DNA of the CDR3 is TGTGCCAGCAGTGTCCAGGGTTCGAACGAGCAGTACTTC. It specifies CASSVQGSNEQYF.